This T cell receptor beta chain was captured by sequencing in a study of T cells after somatic rescue of genetic block. TCRdb keeps only in-frame clones here, not all; method: immunoSEQ multiplex PCR. The data show 110,000 or so clones, around nine tenths seen once. The receptor comes from a woman under 30. The sample taken for sequencing was peripheral blood mononuclear cells (PBMCs).

CDR3 protein: CAISEPQGLGGYNEQFF. CDR3 in DNA: TGTGCCATCAGTGAGCCTCAAGGACTGGGGGGGTACAATGAGCAGTTCTTC. The genes are TRBV10-3 and TRBJ2-1; the match to TRBD2 covers 7 bases. CDR3 length: 17 amino acids. J lost 4 bases, V lost 2 bases, and 11 bases had no gene match. Germline CDR1 is ENHRY and CDR2 is SYGVKD.